The 30 T cell receptor beta chains below were found in one sample sequenced in a study of T-cell memory formation after mild COVID-19. TCRdb re-derived calls from the 5' RACE reads in MiXCR, one entry per CDR3 protein. The sample has hundreds of thousands of distinct CDR3 sequences; over 15% are singletons. Source material: PBMCs or a T cell subset sorted from them (not recorded which). The receptors originated from an adult woman who had mild COVID-19 (a few samples of this study predate the infection). Cell type and time point are not known.

CDR3 sequence: CASSETQYF. The CDR3 coding sequence is TGTGCCAGCAGCGAGACCCAGTACTTC. The genes are TRBV9 and TRBJ2-5; D is unresolved. Germline V gene data show CDR1 as SGDLS and CDR2 as YYNGEE. The CDR3 length is 9 residues. V lost 3 bases and J 6 bases, leaving 0 bases between the germline ends.

In this sample, this clonotype turned up a few times. This chain uses TRBV6-5 with TRBJ1-1, with D possibly matching TRBD1 (6 bases). Germline V gene data show CDR1 as MNHEY and CDR2 as SVGAGI. The germline V and J ends were trimmed by 2 bases and 8 bases, with 15 bases remaining between them. This CDR3 region has 14 residues. The CDR3 here is CASSYDGGRREAFF. CDR3 coding DNA: TGTGCCAGCAGTTACGATGGGGGGCGCAGGGAAGCTTTCTTT.

This clonotype appeared a few times. This CDR3 is CASSQVFTGGYTF. The CDR3 nucleotides read TGTGCCAGCAGCCAAGTCTTTACGGGAGGCTACACCTTC. The rearrangement joins TRBV14 to TRBJ1-2; no clear D. The V and J ends lost 1 base and 8 bases respectively, with 11 bases between them. CDR1 SGHDN and CDR2 FVKESK come from the germline V gene. This CDR3 comprises 13 residues.

The rearrangement uses TRBV15 and TRBJ2-3, with D tentatively TRBD1 (6 bases). V was clipped by 1 base and J by 1 base, with 6 bases between them. Germline V lookup: CDR1 LNHNV, CDR2 YYDKDF (reference sequence). The CDR3 runs to 14 residues. The CDR3 DNA is TGTGCCACCAGCAGAGGACAGGGCACAGATACGCAGTATTTT. Residues: CATSRGQGTDTQYF.

This clonotype was seen more than once but under ten times. The genes are TRBV20-1 and TRBJ2-3; D call uncertain. CDR1 and CDR2 from the germline V gene are DFQATT and SNEGSKA (reference sequence). CDR3 length: 16 residues. V shed 3 bases and J shed 0 bases, with 16 bases lying between them. DNA for the CDR3: TGCAGTGCTAGTATCAGAGCCTCGACTAGCACAGATACGCAGTATTTT. Residues: CSASIRASTSTDTQYF.

The chain uses TRBV6-6 and TRBJ1-3; D is ambiguous. This CDR3 comprises 15 residues. V lost 7 bases, J lost 0 bases, and 13 bases lay in between. CDR1 is MNHNY and CDR2 is SVGAGI in the germline V gene (reference sequence). CDR3 nucleotide sequence: TGTGCCAGCACCGACGCCGGGCGCTCTGGAAACACCATATATTTT. Protein: CASTDAGRSGNTIYF.

The table lists this clonotype with many counts. The chain has TRBV5-1 and TRBJ2-4; a weak D match, TRBD2 (7 bases). The CDR3 is 14 amino acids. The germline V gene encodes CDR1 SGHRS and CDR2 YFSETQ. The V and J ends lost 4 bases and 5 bases respectively, with 13 bases between them. DNA for the CDR3: TGCGCCAGCAGCGCCGGGGGGCCACAAAACATTCAGTACTTC. Protein: CASSAGGPQNIQYF.

The genes are TRBV7-2 and TRBJ2-1; no definite D call. This CDR3 has 14 residues. V dropped 8 bases and J dropped 2 bases, with 13 bases sitting between them. Germline V gene lookup returns CDR1 SGHTA and CDR2 FQGNSA. Here the CDR3 DNA reads TGTGCCAGCGGATCCAACAGAGCCTACAATGAGCAGTTCTTC. This translates into CASGSNRAYNEQFF.

The rearrangement joins TRBV4-2 to TRBJ2-1; D perhaps matches TRBD2 (5 bases). The germline V and J ends were trimmed by 1 base and 5 bases, with 12 bases remaining between them. CDR1 LGHNA and CDR2 YNFKEQ come from the germline V gene. The CDR3 has 15 amino acids. The CDR3 bases are TGTGCCAGCAGCCAAGTTTGGGAGATGAACAATGAGCAGTTCTTC. It codes for CASSQVWEMNNEQFF.

The CDR3 loop reads CAISRGNTEAFF. In DNA form, the CDR3 reads TGTGCCATCAGCAGGGGGAATACTGAAGCTTTCTTT. The V gene is TRBV10-3, the J gene TRBJ1-1; TRBD1 aligns across 7 bases. With V trimmed by 6 bases and J by 5 bases, 3 bases remained unmatched. CDR1 ENHRY and CDR2 SYGVKD come from the germline V gene. This CDR3 is built from 12 residues.

V and J are TRBV3-1 and TRBJ1-3, with no clear D. The V gene lost 4 bases and the J gene lost 2 bases, with 15 bases spanning the gap. Germline CDR1 and CDR2: LGHDT and YNNKEL (reference sequence). This CDR3 has 16 amino acids. The CDR3 DNA sequence: TGTGCCAGCAGCCGCACTTCGTCTGTGGCTGGAAACACCATATATTTT. This gives the protein CASSRTSSVAGNTIYF.

The genes are TRBV30 and TRBJ2-4; D remains unclear. CDR3 length: 13 residues. CDR1 GTSNPN and CDR2 SVGIG come from the germline V gene (reference sequence). The V end lost 4 bases, the J end lost 2 bases, and 9 bases lay between the germline ends. The CDR3 region has the DNA TGTGCCTGGACAGATCGAACCAAAAACATTCAGTACTTC. This gives the protein CAWTDRTKNIQYF.

This clonotype was counted a few times. The rearrangement links TRBV19 to TRBJ2-1, with D perhaps matching TRBD2 (7 bases). This CDR3 is built from 15 residues. V gave up 10 bases and J gave up 4 bases, with 20 bases separating them. Looked up from germline, CDR1 is LNHDA and CDR2 is SQIVND (reference sequence). The CDR3 DNA is TGTGCCATAGGACCCACGGGGGGCGGTTACAATGAGCAGTTCTTC. It encodes CAIGPTGGGYNEQFF.

This clonotype was counted a few times. The chain employs TRBV6-1 and TRBJ1-2; TRBD1 matches at 7 bases. The J segment lost 8 bases and the V segment lost 4 bases, leaving 13 bases of the junction unmatched. Germline V gives CDR1 MNHNS, CDR2 SASEGT. The CDR3 consists of 15 residues. This CDR3 is CASSAPVGGPSGYTF. CDR3 nucleotides: TGTGCCAGCAGTGCCCCTGTAGGGGGCCCGAGCGGCTACACCTTC.

This clonotype showed up many times. J is TRBJ2-5 and V is TRBV2, with D possibly being TRBD2 (5 bases). There are 16 residues in the CDR3. V shed 6 bases and J shed 2 bases, with 19 bases lying between them. Germline CDR1 SNHLY, CDR2 FYNNEI. The CDR3 DNA follows: TGTGCCAGCAGCGCCGCCCGGGCGAGGGAACAAGAGACCCAGTACTTC. Amino acids: CASSAARAREQETQYF.

The genes are TRBV29-1 and TRBJ2-3, with D perhaps assigned TRBD1 or TRBD2 (5 bases each). Trimming cost V 7 bases and J 6 bases, with 20 bases left between them. Germline V gene sequence: CDR1 SQVTM, CDR2 ANQGSEA. This CDR3 is built from 14 residues. The CDR3 here is CSGSPTARGDTQYF. For the CDR3, the DNA is TGCAGCGGGAGCCCGACAGCTCGAGGGGATACGCAGTATTTT.

The V gene is TRBV19, the J gene TRBJ1-2, with unresolved D. Germline V gene lookup returns CDR1 LNHDA and CDR2 SQIVND (reference sequence). Deletions cut 7 bases from V and 0 bases from J, with 12 bases between. CDR3 size: 14 residues. Here the CDR3 reads CASISHNSNYGYTF. CDR3 bases: TGTGCCAGTATCTCGCATAACTCTAACTATGGCTACACCTTC.

The chain carries TRBV20-1 and TRBJ2-7; the D gene is possibly TRBD1 (6 bases). The CDR3 covers 11 residues. V shed 6 bases and J shed 4 bases, with 10 bases lying between them. Looked up from germline, CDR1 is DFQATT and CDR2 is SNEGSKA (reference sequence). As DNA, the CDR3 is TGCAGTGCGATGCAGGGGTACGAGCAGTACTTC. Amino acid sequence: CSAMQGYEQYF.

This clonotype appeared a few times. J is TRBJ2-7 and V is TRBV7-2; D perhaps matches TRBD2 (6 bases). V shed 1 base and J shed 3 bases, with 25 bases lying between them. This CDR3 is built from 19 residues. CDR1 and CDR2 from the germline V gene are SGHTA and FQGNSA. The DNA of the CDR3 is TGTGCCAGCAGCTTAGTGGGTCCCCTTAGCGGTACTCCCCTCTACGAGCAGTACTTC. Amino acids: CASSLVGPLSGTPLYEQYF. Full variable domain (rest looked up from reference TRBV7-2 and TRBJ2-7): GAGVSQSPSNKVTEKGKDVELRCDPISGHTALYWYRQSLGQGLEFLIYFQGNSAPDKSGLPSDRFSAERTGGSVSTLTIQRTQQEDSAVYLCASSLVGPLSGTPLYEQYFGPGTRLTVT.

The V and J genes are TRBV7-3 and TRBJ2-5; D is ambiguous. Trimming pared 5 bases from V and 2 bases from J, leaving 9 bases between. The CDR3 totals 13 residues. The germline V gene has CDR1 SGHTA and CDR2 FQGTGA. CDR3 sequence reads: CASSRDPQETQYF. The CDR3 bases are TGTGCCAGCAGCCGAGATCCTCAAGAGACCCAGTACTTC.

The CDR3 DNA follows: TGTGCCAGCAGCCCATTACTAGCGGTCTACGAGCAGTACTTC. It codes for CASSPLLAVYEQYF. The chain combines TRBV3-1 with TRBJ2-7, with 8 bases fitting TRBD2. Trimming took 4 bases from V and 3 from J; bases not matched to a gene: 5. The V gene's germline CDR1 is LGHDT and CDR2 YNNKEL (reference sequence). The CDR3 loop spans 14 amino acids.

The chain links TRBV6-1 to TRBJ2-2; D uncertain. This CDR3 has 15 amino acids. Germline CDR1 MNHNS, CDR2 SASEGT. Trimming pared 2 bases from V and 8 bases from J, leaving 15 bases between. In DNA, the CDR3 is TGTGCCAGCAGTGAAATGGCAGGCGTCAGTGGGGAGCTGTTTTTT. Residues: CASSEMAGVSGELFF.

At least ten counts were recorded for this clonotype. The chain carries TRBV29-1 and TRBJ2-3; 10 bases align to TRBD1. The junction had 2 bases not matched to a gene; V was cut back by 4 bases and J by 4 bases. The CDR3 contains 13 residues. The germline CDR1 and CDR2 sequences are SQVTM and ANQGSEA. CDR3 sequence reads: CSVGQGAPDTQYF. For the CDR3, the DNA is TGCAGCGTTGGACAGGGGGCGCCAGATACGCAGTATTTT.

This clonotype was seen ten or more times. The chain combines TRBV20-1 with TRBJ1-5, with 10 bases identical to TRBD1. The CDR3 has 15 amino acids. With V trimmed by 0 bases and J by 6 bases, 5 bases remained unmatched. Germline V gene data show CDR1 as DFQATT and CDR2 as SNEGSKA (reference sequence). The CDR3 sequence is CSARDRDRGTQPQHF. CDR3 nucleotides: TGCAGTGCTAGAGATAGGGACAGGGGCACTCAGCCCCAGCATTTT.

This clonotype appeared a few times. The V and J genes are TRBV12-3 or TRBV12-4 and TRBJ2-7; weak D call: TRBD2 (7 bases). This CDR3 has 15 residues. The V end lost 5 bases, the J end lost 6 bases, and 20 bases lay between the germline ends. The CDR3 protein is CASSPLEGGGVEQYF. The DNA of the CDR3 is TGTGCCAGCAGTCCCTTGGAGGGAGGGGGTGTCGAGCAGTACTTC.

This sequence joins TRBV5-4 and TRBJ2-1, with D hard to call. The CDR3 totals 12 residues. V lost 0 bases to trimming and J lost 9 bases, with 7 bases between them. The V gene's germline CDR1 is SGHNT and CDR2 YYREEE (reference sequence). The CDR3 nucleotides are TGTGCCAGCAGCTTGGGAAGCCCTGAGCAGTTCTTC. The encoded protein is CASSLGSPEQFF.

This clonotype came up many times. The chain has TRBV5-1 and TRBJ2-1, with 8 bases that match TRBD2. The ends lost 3 bases at V and 1 base at J; junction bases unmatched: 12. CDR3 length: 18 amino acids. Germline CDR1 SGHRS, CDR2 YFSETQ. Written as DNA, the CDR3 is TGCGCCAGCAGCTCCACCCCTGAGATAGCGGGATCCTACAATGAGCAGTTCTTC. It translates to CASSSTPEIAGSYNEQFF.

This clonotype appeared many times. The chain couples TRBV5-1 to TRBJ2-3; 13 nucleotides agree with TRBD2. V was clipped by 4 bases and J by 2 bases; unmatched bases: 4. CDR3 length: 16 residues. Germline CDR1 SGHRS, CDR2 YFSETQ. The CDR3 loop is CASSKGLAGVTDTQYF. The CDR3 coding sequence is TGCGCCAGCAGCAAAGGACTAGCGGGGGTCACAGATACGCAGTATTTT.

The sample holds a few counts of this clonotype. V usage is TRBV30 and J usage is TRBJ1-1; D remains unclear. Germline V CDR1 and CDR2: GTSNPN, SVGIG (reference sequence). V shed 3 bases and J shed 0 bases, with 11 bases lying between them. CDR3 length: 14 residues. CDR3 DNA sequence: TGTGCCTGGAGGGGAGGTTTCTTGAACACTGAAGCTTTCTTT. This encodes CAWRGGFLNTEAFF.

The rearrangement uses TRBV5-1 and TRBJ2-2; the D gene is possibly TRBD2 (5 bases). Trimming stripped 8 bases from V and 2 bases from J, with 22 bases between. Germline lookup yields CDR1 SGHRS and CDR2 YFSETQ. The length of the CDR3 is 17 residues. In nucleotides, the CDR3 is TGCGCCAGTTCTGGAATCCCCCCAGCGGTTAACACCGGGGAGCTGTTTTTT. Translating gives CASSGIPPAVNTGELFF.